Listed here is a single TCR beta chain. This record comes from a study of blood T cell repertoires in COVID-19. The wider study: Donors in the United States, Italy and Spain gave samples during acute or convalescent COVID-19. Sources were T cells, B-cell-depleted T cells, or PBMCs; the material itself was cDNA or gDNA.

The V gene lost 4 bases and the J gene lost 6 bases, with 16 bases spanning the gap. Per germline, CDR1 LNHNV and CDR2 YYDKDF (reference sequence). The CDR3 runs 15 residues. Original handling: Quantification of nucleated cells was approximated via reference gene primer amplification. The table came from immunoSEQ multiplex PCR; TCRdb's copy has only in-frame clones and leaves some out. Clone size and the V and J calls come from that table; the DNA yielded D and trimming. The repertoire holds just over 650,000 clones, with around 89% as singletons. The source of this sequence is a woman between 18 and 29 years old with acute or convalescent COVID-19. Input material: peripheral blood. The V call is TRBV15, the J call TRBJ1-5; possible D gene TRBD1, 6 bases. The CDR3 sequence is CATSNRAGFGQPQHF. In nucleotides, the CDR3 is TGTGCCACCAGCAACAGGGCAGGGTTTGGTCAGCCCCAGCATTTT.